A selection of T cell receptor beta chains follows, all from one sample in a study of blood T cell repertoires in COVID-19. Sequenced by immunoSEQ multiplex PCR; TCRdb stores in-frame clones only, minus some. The sample lists 180,000 or so clones, approximately 86% occurring once. The specimen was peripheral blood. Source of these receptors: a man in his fifties or sixties with acute or convalescent COVID-19. Each CDR3 is given with its conserved first and last residue. The D gene is left open where the match is weak. Some rows have no size entry. The others give once, few or many, or a class for an expanded clone.

V gene	J gene	clone size	D gene	CDR3 protein	CDR3 DNA
TRBV28	TRBJ1-1	-	-	CASLLRAEAFF	TGTGCCAGCCTCCTGCGTGCTGAAGCTTTCTTT
TRBV30	TRBJ2-7	-	TRBD2	CAWSVLAGTYEQYF	TGTGCCTGGAGTGTACTAGCGGGAACATACGAGCAGTACTTC
TRBV3-1/TRBV3-2	TRBJ1-6	-	-	CASSFQGSHSPLHF	TGTGCCAGCAGCTTCCAGGGGTCGCATTCACCCCTCCACTTT
TRBV28	TRBJ1-3	-	-	CASSLFDRSSGNTIYF	TGTGCCAGCAGTTTGTTCGACAGGAGCTCTGGAAACACCATATATTTT
TRBV7-3	TRBJ1-1	-	-	CASSPRLNTEAFF	TGTGCCAGCAGTCCGAGGTTGAACACTGAAGCTTTCTTT
TRBV3-1/TRBV3-2	TRBJ2-1	-	TRBD2	CASSHGTSGRVSYNEQFF	TGTGCCAGCAGCCATGGGACTAGCGGGAGAGTATCCTACAATGAGCAGTTCTTC
TRBV2	TRBJ1-1	-	-	CASKGSRENTEAFF	TGTGCCAGCAAAGGTAGCAGGGAGAACACTGAAGCTTTCTTT
TRBV27	TRBJ1-2	few	TRBD1	CASSSSGTGTYYGYTF	TGTGCCAGCAGTTCCTCCGGGACAGGGACCTACTATGGCTACACCTTC
TRBV9	TRBJ1-1	-	-	CASSVTSQRHEAFF	TGTGCCAGCAGCGTTACCTCCCAGAGACATGAAGCTTTCTTT
TRBV3-1/TRBV3-2	TRBJ1-1	few	-	CASSQGLQGLSEAFF	TGTGCCAGCAGCCAAGGCCTCCAGGGATTGTCTGAAGCTTTCTTT
TRBV5-1	TRBJ2-1	-	-	CASSASPGNYNEQFF	TGCGCCAGCAGCGCCTCTCCGGGGAACTACAATGAGCAGTTCTTC
TRBV7-9	TRBJ2-7	-	-	CASSLGRTYEQYF	TGTGCCAGCAGCTTAGGGAGGACCTACGAGCAGTACTTC
TRBV28	TRBJ1-5	-	TRBD1	CASSTGGSSNQPQHF	TGTGCCAGCAGCACAGGGGGCTCTAGCAATCAGCCCCAGCATTTT
TRBV28	TRBJ1-5	few	-	CASSSVGVNDRLNQPQHF	TGTGCCAGCAGTTCCGTAGGTGTTAATGACAGGCTCAATCAGCCCCAGCATTTT
TRBV3-1/TRBV3-2	TRBJ2-7	-	-	CASSQGQGREQYF	TGTGCCAGCAGCCAAGGGCAGGGTCGCGAGCAGTACTTC
TRBV11-2	TRBJ2-7	-	-	CASSVDSYEQYF	TGTGCCAGCAGCGTTGACAGCTACGAGCAGTACTTC
TRBV28	TRBJ2-5	once	-	CASSLKGIRRVRWYF	TGTGCCAGCAGCCTCAAGGGGATCCGGAGAGTCCGTTGGTACTTC
TRBV24-1	TRBJ2-7	-	-	CATRGSSYEQYF	TGTGCCACCAGGGGCAGTTCCTACGAGCAGTACTTC
TRBV6-4	TRBJ2-2	-	TRBD2	CASSESSGRNTGELFF	TGTGCCAGCAGTGAGTCTAGCGGGAGAAACACCGGGGAGCTGTTTTTT
TRBV19	TRBJ2-3	-	-	CATGRTLADTQYF	TGTGCCACGGGGAGGACCCTCGCCGATACGCAGTATTTT
TRBV5-1	TRBJ2-1	once	TRBD2	CASGGLAGGSVEQFF	TGCGCCAGCGGGGGACTAGCGGGAGGGTCGGTTGAGCAGTTCTTC
TRBV2	TRBJ1-1	few	-	CASQLRENTEAFF	TGTGCCAGCCAGCTGCGGGAGAACACTGAAGCTTTCTTT
TRBV5-8	TRBJ1-1	-	-	CASGYPTVNTEAFF	TGTGCCAGCGGTTACCCGACAGTGAACACTGAAGCTTTCTTT